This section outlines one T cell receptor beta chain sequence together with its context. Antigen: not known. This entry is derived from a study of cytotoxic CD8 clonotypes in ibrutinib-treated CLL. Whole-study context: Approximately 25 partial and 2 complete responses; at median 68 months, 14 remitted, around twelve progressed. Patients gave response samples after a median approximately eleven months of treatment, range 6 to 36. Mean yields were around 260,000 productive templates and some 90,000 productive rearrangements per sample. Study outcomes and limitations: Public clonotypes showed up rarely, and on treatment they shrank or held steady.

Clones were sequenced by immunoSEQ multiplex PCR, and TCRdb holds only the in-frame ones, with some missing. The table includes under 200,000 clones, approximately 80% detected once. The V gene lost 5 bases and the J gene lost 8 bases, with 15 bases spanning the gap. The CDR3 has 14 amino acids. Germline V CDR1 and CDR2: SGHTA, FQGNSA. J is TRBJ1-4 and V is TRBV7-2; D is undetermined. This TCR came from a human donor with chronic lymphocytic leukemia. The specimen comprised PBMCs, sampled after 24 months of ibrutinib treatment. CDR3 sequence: CASSLFSGLEKLFF. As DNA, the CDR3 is TGTGCCAGCAGCCTATTTAGCGGTTTGGAAAAACTGTTTTTT.